Following are 17 T cell receptor beta chains from one sample sequenced in a study of T cells in Graves' hyperthyroidism and ophthalmopathy. Researchers took RNA transcripts and amplified the TCR beta CDR3 regions from them. A first-round RT-PCR of the TCR CDR3 used the HTBI primer set. TCRdb reanalysed the multiplex PCR reads using MiXCR and keeps one entry per CDR3 protein. This sample has fewer than 650,000 distinct CDR3 sequences, with 40% to 50% found just once. The sequenced sample was peripheral blood or thyroid tissue (not recorded which). The source of these receptors is an adult woman with Graves' disease, either hyperthyroidism or ophthalmopathy (not recorded which).

The chain links TRBV10-3 to TRBJ2-2, with D possibly being TRBD2 (6 bases). In germline, CDR1 is ENHRY, CDR2 SYGVKD. The germline V and J ends were trimmed by 6 bases and 0 bases, with 14 bases remaining between them. CDR3 length: 16 residues. In DNA form, the CDR3 reads TGTGCCATCAGCGTAAGGAGCGGGTCGAACACCGGGGAGCTGTTTTTT. Protein: CAISVRSGSNTGELFF.

This clonotype was counted at least ten times. V and J are TRBV12-3 or TRBV12-4 and TRBJ1-2; D gene ambiguous. This CDR3 has 12 amino acids. The V and J ends lost 6 bases and 4 bases respectively, with 9 bases between them. Here the CDR3 DNA reads TGTGCCAGCAGGGGAAGAGGCTATGGCTACACCTTC. Translating gives CASRGRGYGYTF.

In this sample, this clonotype turned up many times. The chain is built from TRBV20-1 and TRBJ1-2; tentative D call: TRBD1 (5 bases). Germline V gives CDR1 DFQATT, CDR2 SNEGSKA (reference sequence). V was pared by 3 bases and J by 6 bases, with 17 bases between. CDR3 size: 14 residues. CDR3 nucleotide sequence: TGCAGTGCTAGGGGGCACGGTGGGGACGATGGCTACACCTTC. The encoded protein is CSARGHGGDDGYTF.

This clonotype was detected once. V and J are TRBV24-1 and TRBJ1-2, with D perhaps matching TRBD1 (5 bases). The germline CDR1 and CDR2 sequences are KGHDR and SFDVKD. V was trimmed by 7 bases and J by 0 bases, leaving 14 bases between them. This CDR3 is built from 15 residues. CDR3 protein: CATSVPPGTNYGYTF. DNA for the CDR3: TGTGCCACCAGCGTTCCGCCAGGGACTAACTATGGCTACACCTTC.

The chain couples TRBV29-1 to TRBJ1-2, with 10 bases aligning to TRBD1. Germline V lookup: CDR1 SQVTM, CDR2 ANQGSEA. CDR3 length: 12 residues. DNA of the CDR3: TGCAGTGAAAGGGACAGGGGCTATGGCTACACCTTC. The encoded protein is CSERDRGYGYTF.

The rearrangement links TRBV29-1 to TRBJ2-7, with a possible D match to TRBD1 (6 bases). The V end was cut by 6 bases, the J end by 5 bases, with 20 bases between. Germline-derived CDR1 and CDR2 are SQVTM and ANQGSEA. CDR3 length: 14 amino acids. Here the CDR3 DNA reads TGCAGCGTAGAGGCGCCAGGGGATTCCCACGAGCAGTACTTC. It codes for CSVEAPGDSHEQYF.

This clonotype was found a few times. This rearrangement joins TRBV18 to TRBJ2-7, with 8 positions matching TRBD2. The CDR3 is 14 residues long. Germline CDR1 is KGHSH and CDR2 is LQKENI. With V trimmed by 6 bases and J by 2 bases, 6 bases remained unmatched. The DNA for the CDR3 is TGTGCCAGCTCGGGGACTAGAGAGGCCTACGAGCAGTACTTC. Translating gives CASSGTREAYEQYF.

Ten or more counts support this clonotype. The rearrangement uses TRBV7-2 and TRBJ1-2; D may be TRBD1 (5 bases). This CDR3 region has 16 residues. The germline V gene encodes CDR1 SGHTA and CDR2 FQGNSA. V was clipped by 3 bases and J by 3 bases, with 17 bases between them. CDR3 in DNA: TGTGCCAGCAGCTTGATCGGAGTCGGGGCCCACTATGGCTACACCTTC. Its translation: CASSLIGVGAHYGYTF.

Remarks on this clonotype: This may arise from a read error, as a much more abundant clone is one base away. The rearrangement uses TRBV4-1 and TRBJ2-1; 12 bases align to TRBD2. CDR3 length: 15 residues. CDR1 is MGHRA and CDR2 is YSYEKL in the germline V gene. The CDR3 DNA sequence: TGCGCCAGCGGCCAAGGACTAGCGGGAAGGAATGAGCAGTTCTTC. It yields the protein CASGQGLAGRNEQFF.

This clonotype was seen a handful of times. This chain uses TRBV19 with TRBJ1-5; D gene ambiguous. The V end lost 9 bases, the J end lost 5 bases, and 14 bases lay between the germline ends. CDR3 length: 13 residues. Germline-derived CDR1 and CDR2 are LNHDA and SQIVND (reference sequence). The CDR3 DNA reads as TGTGCCAGCAACTTAGGTGGAGATCAGCCCCAGCATTTT. Amino acid sequence: CASNLGGDQPQHF.

The chain links TRBV20-1 to TRBJ1-5; a weak D match, TRBD1 (6 bases). The germline V gene encodes CDR1 DFQATT and CDR2 SNEGSKA (reference sequence). V lost 6 bases and J lost 3, with 15 bases in between. The CDR3 consists of 14 residues. This chain's CDR3 is CSAIQGNLNQPQHF. CDR3 sequence (DNA): TGCAGTGCAATTCAGGGGAACCTCAATCAGCCCCAGCATTTT.

The J gene is TRBJ1-6, the V gene TRBV15, with D perhaps TRBD1 (6 bases). The CDR3 is 15 residues long. Germline CDR1 and CDR2: LNHNV and YYDKDF (reference sequence). V was shortened by 0 bases and J by 15 bases, with 18 bases between the two germline ends. CDR3 DNA sequence: TGTGCCACCAGCAGAGATCCATCGGGGGCTAGCGGCCTCCACTTT. It is translated as CATSRDPSGASGLHF. Looking up the rest from reference TRBV15 and TRBJ1-6 gives the full variable domain: DAMVIQNPRYQVTQFGKPVTLSCSQTLNHNVMYWYQQKSSQAPKLLFHYYDKDFNNEADTPDNFQSRRPNTSFCFLDIRSPGLGDTAMYLCATSRDPSGASGLHFGNGTRLTVT.

There are a few counts of this clonotype. J is TRBJ2-5 and V is TRBV7-2; 8 nucleotides match TRBD1. The CDR3 extends over 14 amino acids. CDR1 is SGHTA, CDR2 FQGNSA, per germline. Trimming took 4 bases from V and 5 from J; bases not matched to a gene: 6. The CDR3 region has the DNA TGTGCCAGCAGCTCCTCAGGGGGCGGGGAGACCCAGTACTTC. Translated: CASSSSGGGETQYF. Supplemented by reference TRBV7-2 and TRBJ2-5, the full variable domain reads GAGVSQSPSNKVTEKGKDVELRCDPISGHTALYWYRQSLGQGLEFLIYFQGNSAPDKSGLPSDRFSAERTGGSVSTLTIQRTQQEDSAVYLCASSSSGGGETQYFGPGTRLLVL.

The J gene is TRBJ1-2, the V gene TRBV6-2 or TRBV6-3; D is uncertain. Per germline, CDR1 MNHEY and CDR2 SVGEGT. This CDR3 region has 14 residues. Trimming stripped 0 bases from V and 6 bases from J, with 11 bases between. This chain's CDR3 is CASSYSRKVDGYTF. The CDR3 nucleotides read TGTGCCAGCAGTTACTCGCGGAAGGTGGATGGCTACACCTTC.

This chain links TRBV7-9 with TRBJ1-3; D call uncertain. The CDR3 runs to 14 residues. CDR1 and CDR2 (germline): SEHNR, FQNEAQ (reference sequence). Trimming pared 6 bases from V and 2 bases from J, leaving 11 bases between. In nucleotides, the CDR3 is TGTGCCAGCAGAGGTGGGCCGGCTGGAAACACCATATATTTT. Translation: CASRGGPAGNTIYF.

This clonotype was observed once. This chain joins TRBV20-1 and TRBJ2-1; the match to TRBD2 covers 12 bases. CDR3 length: 15 residues. Germline V gene data show CDR1 as DFQATT and CDR2 as SNEGSKA (reference sequence). Losses at the gene ends were 3 bases for V and 6 bases for J; bases not matched to a gene: 6. Written as DNA, the CDR3 is TGCAGTGCTAGGACTAGCGGGAGTGCGACCAATGAGCAGTTCTTC. Encoded protein: CSARTSGSATNEQFF.

This clonotype was recorded a few times. Compared with germline, one end of the junction differs, possibly owing to a read error. J is TRBJ2-2 and V is TRBV7-9; weak D call: TRBD2 (5 bases). Germline V CDR1 and CDR2: SEHNR, FQNEAQ (reference sequence). The CDR3 loop spans 14 amino acids. The CDR3 loop reads CTSTAMTNTGELFF. CDR3 nucleotide sequence: TGCACCAGCACGGCCATGACGAACACCGGGGAGCTGTTCTTT.